This T cell receptor beta chain is from a study of beta chain features in type 1 diabetes. Study conclusions and caveats: Because the template was cDNA, high-expressing cells might be over-represented. The study found that naive, central memory and Treg TCRB repertoires appeared more similar in patients than in healthy donors. A PCR bias possibly favoring shorter templates would apply equally to patients and controls.

The CDR3 has 14 residues. Trimming removed 3 bases at V and 6 bases at J, with 14 bases between. The germline V gene has CDR1 LNHDA and CDR2 SQIVND (reference sequence). This clone has a handful of counts. Its target is not known. Expressed TCRB transcripts were sequenced after all isolated RNA was converted to cDNA. TCRdb's copy holds only in-frame clones and misses some; the assay was immunoSEQ multiplex PCR. The sample consists of 850,000 to 900,000 clones, 17% of them appearing once. The gene calls are TRBV19 and TRBJ2-5; maybe TRBD2 (6 bases). The specimen sequenced was naive CD4+ T cells from blood. This TCR was recovered from a woman aged 18-35 years in good health. Written as DNA, the CDR3 is TGTGCCAGTAGTATTGGAGGGGCTGGGAAGACCCAGTACTTC. Translating it yields CASSIGGAGKTQYF.